The present TCR beta chain was sequenced within a study of blood T cell repertoires in COVID-19. Study overall: T cells, B-cell-depleted T cells, or PBMCs provided the cDNA or gDNA that served as material.

The V gene end was trimmed by 2 bases and the J gene end by 7 bases; junction bases not matched to a gene: 5. The CDR3 consists of 14 residues. CDR1 MNHEY and CDR2 SVGEGT come from the germline V gene. Repertoires were generated with immunoSEQ multiplex PCR, while TCRdb's copy carries only in-frame clones and drops some. Among approximately 93,000 clones listed, approximately 79% were seen once. The source material was peripheral blood. The rearrangement uses TRBV6-2 or TRBV6-3 and TRBJ1-5; 7 bases are shared with TRBD1. This TCR was sampled from an elderly woman with acute or convalescent COVID-19. Here the CDR3 DNA reads TGTGCCAGCAGTTACAGAGGGGGCGGCCAGCCCCAGCATTTT. This encodes CASSYRGGGQPQHF.